The following is a TCR beta chain sequence with its context. These data originate in a study of T cells in Graves' hyperthyroidism and ophthalmopathy. Amplified TCR beta CDR3 regions came from RNA transcripts. A first-round RT-PCR of the TCR CDR3 used the HTBI primer set. TCRdb re-called the multiplex PCR reads with MiXCR, one entry per CDR3 protein. The top ten hold roughly 8.2% of the sample, which has approximately 560,000 distinct CDR3 sequences, 35% to 55% seen once. Trimming cost V 8 bases and J 3 bases, with 14 bases left between them. The CDR3 runs to 13 residues. Germline V lookup: CDR1 SEHNR, CDR2 FQNEAQ (reference sequence).

The sequence was collected from a woman aged 18-29 years with Graves' hyperthyroidism. The V and J genes are TRBV7-9 and TRBJ2-7; D is undetermined. Sequencing was performed on peripheral blood or thyroid tissue (not recorded which). The chain's CDR3 is CASRRGGDYEQYF. CDR3 nucleotide sequence: TGTGCCAGCCGCCGAGGTGGAGACTACGAGCAGTACTTC.